This paragraph covers one T cell receptor beta chain sequence. What it binds is not known. The sample originates from a study of human CD8 memory T cell subsets. Making the TCR beta libraries relied on UMI-labeled 5' RACE. Using the 5' RACE reads, TCRdb records one entry per CDR3 protein without DNA. The repertoire table contains thousands of distinct CDR3 sequences. The source of the PBMC was buffy coats of healthy donors. The length of the CDR3 is 16 residues. The germline V gene has CDR1 KGHSH and CDR2 LQKENI. Study-wide results and caveats: Diversity in stem-like memory and precursor exhausted T cells was similarly high, unlike effector memory cells. Clonotypes that made up the stem-like memory T cell repertoire overlapped minimally with the precursor exhausted T cell repertoire.

Sequencing was performed on CD8+ T cells from PBMCs. This TCR was sampled from a human donor in good health. The V gene is TRBV18, the J gene TRBJ2-1. The CDR3 reads CASSPPRIIPYNEQFF.